This T cell receptor beta chain was documented in a study of graft-versus-host responses after intestinal transplantation. The CDR3 length is 15 residues. CDR1 is SGHDT and CDR2 is YYEEEE in the germline V gene. V lost 3 bases, J lost 0 bases, and 10 bases lay in between. Using immunoSEQ multiplex PCR, the repertoire was profiled, and TCRdb retains in-frame clones only, with some absent. The sample has under 150,000 clones, approximately 90% seen once. Concerning this clone: The antigen is undetermined.

The rearrangement uses TRBV5-6 and TRBJ2-1, with D possibly being TRBD2 (5 bases). The source is a human donor who received an intestinal transplant. The material sequenced was unstimulated CD4+ T cells sorted from spleen or lymph node cells, taken before intestinal transplant. The CDR3 spells CASSSVGGSYNEQFF. In DNA, the CDR3 is TGTGCCAGCAGCTCGGTCGGAGGCTCCTACAATGAGCAGTTCTTC.